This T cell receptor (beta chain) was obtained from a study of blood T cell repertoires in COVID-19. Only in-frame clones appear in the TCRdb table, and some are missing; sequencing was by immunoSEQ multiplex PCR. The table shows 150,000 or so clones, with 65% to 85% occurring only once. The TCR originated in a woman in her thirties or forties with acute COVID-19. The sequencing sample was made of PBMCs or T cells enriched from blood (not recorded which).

The CDR3 sequence: CAWESRQGGSPLHF. In DNA, the CDR3 is TGTGCCTGGGAATCAAGGCAGGGCGGTTCACCCCTCCACTTT. The rearrangement joins TRBV30 to TRBJ1-6; D may be TRBD1 (5 bases). Germline loops: CDR1 GTSNPN, CDR2 SVGIG (reference sequence). Trimming left V 5 bases short and J 9 bases short, with 17 bases between. This CDR3 contains 14 residues.